This TCR beta chain emerged from a study of blood T cell repertoires in COVID-19. As for the study in general: Whether acute or convalescent, the COVID-19 samples came from the United States, Italy and Spain. PBMCs, B-cell-depleted T cells, or T cells were the source of the cDNA or gDNA that made up the material.

Original processing notes: Amplification of reference gene primers provided the estimated nucleated cell counts. Using immunoSEQ multiplex PCR, the repertoire was profiled, and TCRdb retains in-frame clones only, with some absent. V, J and clone size are those of that table, while D and trimming were read from the DNA. Of 150,000 to 200,000 clones in the sample, under 80% were seen once. V shed 0 bases and J shed 2 bases, with 7 bases lying between them. The germline V gene encodes CDR1 LGHNA and CDR2 YNFKEQ. The CDR3 has 14 residues. The TCR sequence derives from a man between 45 and 60 years old who had recovered from COVID-19. Sequencing was performed on peripheral blood. The V call is TRBV4-2, the J call TRBJ2-5, with no clear D. CDR3 sequence: CASSQEAGQETQYF. For the CDR3, the DNA is TGTGCCAGCAGCCAAGAGGCCGGGCAAGAGACCCAGTACTTC.